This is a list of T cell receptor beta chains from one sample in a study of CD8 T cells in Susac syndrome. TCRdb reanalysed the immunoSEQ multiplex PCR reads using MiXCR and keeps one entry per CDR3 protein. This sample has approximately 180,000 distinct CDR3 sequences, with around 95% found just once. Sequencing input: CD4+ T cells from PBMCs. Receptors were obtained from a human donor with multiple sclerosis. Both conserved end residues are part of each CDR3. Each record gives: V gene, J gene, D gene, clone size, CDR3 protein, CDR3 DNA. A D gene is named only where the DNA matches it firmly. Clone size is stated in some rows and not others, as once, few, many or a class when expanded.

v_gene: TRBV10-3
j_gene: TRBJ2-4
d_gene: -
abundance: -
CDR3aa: CAISETENIQYF
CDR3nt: TGTGCCATCAGTGAGACGGAAAACATTCAGTACTTC

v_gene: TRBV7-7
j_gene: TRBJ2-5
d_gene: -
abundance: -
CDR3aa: CASSLGFRETQYF
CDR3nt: TGTGCCAGCAGCCTCGGTTTTAGAGAGACCCAGTACTTC

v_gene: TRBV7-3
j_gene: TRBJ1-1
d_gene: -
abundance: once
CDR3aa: CASRITGTQGEAFF
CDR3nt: TGTGCCAGCAGGATAACCGGGACGCAAGGTGAAGCTTTCTTT

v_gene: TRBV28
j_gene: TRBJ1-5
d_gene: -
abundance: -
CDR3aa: CASSLSGRLGNQPQHF
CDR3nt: TGTGCCAGCAGTTTATCAGGGAGACTGGGCAATCAGCCCCAGCATTTT

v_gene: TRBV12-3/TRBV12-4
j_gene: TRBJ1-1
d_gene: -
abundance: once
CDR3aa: CASSFLPGSYTEAFF
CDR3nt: TGTGCCAGCAGTTTTTTGCCGGGGTCTTACACTGAAGCTTTCTTT

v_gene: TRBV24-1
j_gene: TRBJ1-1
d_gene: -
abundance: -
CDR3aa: CATSDLRGTEAFF
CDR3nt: TGTGCCACCAGTGATTTGAGGGGGACTGAAGCTTTCTTT

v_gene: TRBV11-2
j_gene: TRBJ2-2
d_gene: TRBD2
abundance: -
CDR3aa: CASSFFTSGGSNTGELFF
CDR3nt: TGTGCCAGCAGCTTTTTTACTAGCGGGGGCTCGAACACCGGGGAGCTGTTTTTT

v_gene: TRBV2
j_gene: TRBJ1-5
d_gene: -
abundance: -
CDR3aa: CASTRSGNQPQHF
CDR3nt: TGTGCCAGCACCAGGTCCGGCAATCAGCCCCAGCATTTT

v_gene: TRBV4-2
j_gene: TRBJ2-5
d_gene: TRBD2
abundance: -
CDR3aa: CASSQTGLAGGETQYF
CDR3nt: TGTGCCAGCAGCCAAACCGGACTAGCGGGGGGAGAGACCCAGTACTTC

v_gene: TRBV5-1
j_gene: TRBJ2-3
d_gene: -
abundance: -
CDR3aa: CASSMGLTDTQYF
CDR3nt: TGCGCCAGCAGCATGGGACTCACAGATACGCAGTATTTT

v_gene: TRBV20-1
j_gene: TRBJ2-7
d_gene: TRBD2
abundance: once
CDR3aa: CSASSGGPYEQYF
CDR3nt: TGCAGTGCTAGCAGCGGGGGACCCTACGAGCAGTACTTC

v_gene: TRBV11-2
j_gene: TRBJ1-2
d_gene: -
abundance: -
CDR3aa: CASSLDERRGGHGYTF
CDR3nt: TGTGCCAGCAGCTTAGATGAGCGCAGGGGAGGGCATGGCTACACCTTC

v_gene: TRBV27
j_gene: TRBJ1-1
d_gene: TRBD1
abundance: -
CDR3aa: CASSFKGGDTEAFF
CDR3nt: TGTGCCAGCAGTTTCAAAGGGGGCGACACTGAAGCTTTCTTT

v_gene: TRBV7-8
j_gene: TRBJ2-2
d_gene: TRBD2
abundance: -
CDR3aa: CASSFPRGGTGELFF
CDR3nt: TGTGCCAGCAGCTTTCCGCGGGGGGGCACCGGGGAGCTGTTTTTT

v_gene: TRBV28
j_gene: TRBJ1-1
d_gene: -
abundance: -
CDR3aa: CASSSGAVEAFF
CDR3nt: TGTGCCAGCAGCAGTGGGGCGGTTGAAGCTTTCTTT

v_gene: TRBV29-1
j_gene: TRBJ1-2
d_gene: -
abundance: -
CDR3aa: CSVPLLDGYTF
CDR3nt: TGCAGCGTCCCGTTACTCGATGGCTACACCTTC

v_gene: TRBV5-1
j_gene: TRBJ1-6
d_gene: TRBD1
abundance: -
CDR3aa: CASSRSGGTGEGNSPLHF
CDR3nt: TGCGCCAGCAGCCGAAGCGGCGGGACAGGTGAAGGTAATTCACCCCTCCACTTT

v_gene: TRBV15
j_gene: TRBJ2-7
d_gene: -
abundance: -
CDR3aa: CATSRDFYEQYF
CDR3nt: TGTGCCACCAGCAGAGACTTTTACGAGCAGTACTTC

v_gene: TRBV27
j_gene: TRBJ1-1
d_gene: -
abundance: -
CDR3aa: CASSSDKNTEAFF
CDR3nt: TGTGCCAGCAGTTCCGACAAGAACACTGAAGCTTTCTTT

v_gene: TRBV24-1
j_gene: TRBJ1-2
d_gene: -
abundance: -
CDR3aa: CATSGSSANYGYTF
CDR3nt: TGTGCCACCAGTGGTAGTAGCGCTAACTATGGCTACACCTTC

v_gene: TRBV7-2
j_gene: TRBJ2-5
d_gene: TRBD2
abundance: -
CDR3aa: CASTLGVAGGRETQYF
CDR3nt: TGTGCCAGCACCCTTGGGGTAGCGGGGGGTCGGGAGACCCAGTACTTC

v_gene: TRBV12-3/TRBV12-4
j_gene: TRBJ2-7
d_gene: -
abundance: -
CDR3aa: CASSLAGKYEQYF
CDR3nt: TGTGCCAGCAGTTTAGCGGGAAAGTACGAGCAGTACTTC

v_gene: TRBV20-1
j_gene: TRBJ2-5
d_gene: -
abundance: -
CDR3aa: CSAGASSTQYF
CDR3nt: TGCAGTGCCGGGGCTAGCTCGACCCAGTACTTC

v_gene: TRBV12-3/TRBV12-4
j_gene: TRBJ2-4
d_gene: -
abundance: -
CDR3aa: CASSLYAGGKNIQYF
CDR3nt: TGTGCCAGCAGTTTGTACGCAGGCGGGAAAAACATTCAGTACTTC

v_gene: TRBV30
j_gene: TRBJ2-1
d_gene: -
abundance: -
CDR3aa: CAWQKTSHEQFF
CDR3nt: TGTGCCTGGCAAAAGACTAGTCATGAGCAGTTCTTC

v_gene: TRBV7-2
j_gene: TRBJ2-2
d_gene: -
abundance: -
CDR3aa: CATRSQNTGELFF
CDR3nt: TGTGCCACCCGTAGCCAGAACACCGGGGAGCTGTTTTTT

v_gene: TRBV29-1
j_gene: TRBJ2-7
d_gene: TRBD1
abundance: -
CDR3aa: CSIKRTGQGKHEQYF
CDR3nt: TGCAGCATAAAGAGGACGGGACAGGGGAAGCACGAGCAGTACTTC

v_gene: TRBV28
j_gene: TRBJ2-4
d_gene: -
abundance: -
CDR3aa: CASSFQTGAKNIQYF
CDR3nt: TGTGCCAGCAGTTTTCAGACGGGCGCCAAAAACATTCAGTACTTC

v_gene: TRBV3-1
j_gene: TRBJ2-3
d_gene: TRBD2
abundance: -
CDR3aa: CASSRRLAGDTDTQYF
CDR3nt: TGTGCCAGCAGCCGCAGACTAGCGGGGGACACAGATACGCAGTATTTT

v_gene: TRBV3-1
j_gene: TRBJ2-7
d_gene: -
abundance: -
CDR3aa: CASSQEVPRYEQYF
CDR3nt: TGTGCCAGCAGCCAAGAGGTTCCGCGCTACGAGCAGTACTTC

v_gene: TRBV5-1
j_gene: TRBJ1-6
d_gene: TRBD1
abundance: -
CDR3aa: CASSLKGQGGNSPLHF
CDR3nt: TGCGCCAGCAGCTTGAAGGGGCAGGGGGGTAATTCACCCCTCCACTTT

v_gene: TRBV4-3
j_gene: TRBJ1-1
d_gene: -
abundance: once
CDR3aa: CASSRKWDTEAFF
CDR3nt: TGCGCCAGCAGCCGAAAATGGGACACTGAAGCTTTCTTT

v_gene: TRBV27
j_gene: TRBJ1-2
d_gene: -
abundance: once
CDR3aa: CASSEITGFGYTF
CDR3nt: TGTGCCAGCAGTGAGATCACAGGGTTTGGCTACACCTTC

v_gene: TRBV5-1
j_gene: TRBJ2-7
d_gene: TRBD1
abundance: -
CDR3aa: CASRPPGQSYEQYF
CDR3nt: TGCGCCAGCAGACCCCCGGGACAGAGCTACGAGCAGTACTTC

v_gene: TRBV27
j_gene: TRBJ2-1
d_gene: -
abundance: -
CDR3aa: CASSLEAGYNEQFF
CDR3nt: TGTGCCAGCAGTTTAGAGGCGGGGTACAATGAGCAGTTCTTC

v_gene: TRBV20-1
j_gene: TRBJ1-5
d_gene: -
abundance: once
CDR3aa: CSASAIGAQQNQPQHF
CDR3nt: TGCAGTGCTAGTGCCATCGGGGCACAGCAGAATCAGCCCCAGCATTTT

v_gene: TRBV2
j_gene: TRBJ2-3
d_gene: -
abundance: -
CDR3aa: CASTFVGPEEYF
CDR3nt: TGTGCCAGCACCTTTGTGGGGCCCGAGGAGTATTTT

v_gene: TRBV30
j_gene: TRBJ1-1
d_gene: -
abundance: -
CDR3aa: CAWSVRGSEAFF
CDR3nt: TGTGCCTGGAGTGTACGGGGTTCTGAAGCTTTCTTT

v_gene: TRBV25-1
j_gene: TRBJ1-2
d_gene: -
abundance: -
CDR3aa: CASSEFGYGYTF
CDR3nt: TGTGCCAGCAGTGAATTCGGTTATGGCTACACCTTC

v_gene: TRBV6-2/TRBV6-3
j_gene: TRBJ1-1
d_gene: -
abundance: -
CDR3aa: CASSPLPLQGPGNTEAFF
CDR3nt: TGTGCCAGCAGCCCCCTCCCCCTGCAGGGCCCCGGGAACACTGAAGCTTTCTTT

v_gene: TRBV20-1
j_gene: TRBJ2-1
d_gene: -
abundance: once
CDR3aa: CSAMGRGPYNEQFF
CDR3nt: TGCAGTGCTATGGGTCGGGGGCCCTACAATGAGCAGTTCTTC

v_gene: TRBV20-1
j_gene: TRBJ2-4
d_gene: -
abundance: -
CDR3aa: CSARDQGTKNIQYF
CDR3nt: TGCAGTGCTAGAGATCAAGGGACCAAAAACATTCAGTACTTC

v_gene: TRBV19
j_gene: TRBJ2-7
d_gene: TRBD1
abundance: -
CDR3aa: CASSPWTGPSYEQYF
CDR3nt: TGTGCCAGTAGTCCATGGACAGGTCCCTCCTACGAGCAGTACTTC

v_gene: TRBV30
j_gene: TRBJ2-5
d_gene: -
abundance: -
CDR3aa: CAWSPGPTVAETQYF
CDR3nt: TGTGCCTGGAGTCCGGGACCGACCGTCGCAGAGACCCAGTACTTC

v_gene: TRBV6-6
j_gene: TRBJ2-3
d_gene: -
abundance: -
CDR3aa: CASRKLLQASTDTQYF
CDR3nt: TGTGCCAGCAGAAAACTCCTACAAGCTAGCACAGATACGCAGTATTTT

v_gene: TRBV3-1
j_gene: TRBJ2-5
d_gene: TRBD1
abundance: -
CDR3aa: CASSRNQGAGKTQYF
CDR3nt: TGTGCCAGCAGCCGAAACCAGGGGGCTGGGAAGACCCAGTACTTC

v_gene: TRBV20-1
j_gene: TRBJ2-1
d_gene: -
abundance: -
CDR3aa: CSAYGGGLF
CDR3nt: TGCAGTGCCTATGGGGGGGGCCTCTTC

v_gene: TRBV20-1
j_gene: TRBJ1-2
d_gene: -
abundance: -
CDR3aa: CSARVTGTSHGDTF
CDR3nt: TGCAGTGCTAGAGTAACGGGTACGTCCCACGGCGACACCTTC

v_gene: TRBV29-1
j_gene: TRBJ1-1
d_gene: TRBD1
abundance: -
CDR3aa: CSATPGGGTEAFF
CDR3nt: TGCAGCGCTACCCCAGGGGGGGGCACTGAAGCTTTCTTT

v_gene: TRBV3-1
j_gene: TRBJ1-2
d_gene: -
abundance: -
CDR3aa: CASSQVASGDGYTF
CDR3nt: TGTGCCAGCAGCCAAGTAGCGAGCGGCGATGGCTACACCTTC

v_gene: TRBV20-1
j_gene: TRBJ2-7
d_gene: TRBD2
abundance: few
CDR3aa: CSASSGGAYEQYF
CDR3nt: TGCAGTGCTAGTAGCGGGGGGGCCTACGAGCAGTACTTC